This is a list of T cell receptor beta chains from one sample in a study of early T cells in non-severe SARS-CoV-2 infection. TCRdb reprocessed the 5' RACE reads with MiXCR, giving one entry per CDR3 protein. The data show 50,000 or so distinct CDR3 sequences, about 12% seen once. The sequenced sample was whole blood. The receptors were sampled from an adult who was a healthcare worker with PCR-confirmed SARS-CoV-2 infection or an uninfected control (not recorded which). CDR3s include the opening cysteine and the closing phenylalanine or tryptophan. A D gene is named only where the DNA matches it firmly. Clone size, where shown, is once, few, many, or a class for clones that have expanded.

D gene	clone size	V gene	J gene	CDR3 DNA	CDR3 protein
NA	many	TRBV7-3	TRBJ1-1	TGTGCCAGCAGCTTAATGGGGGAAATGAACACTGAAGCTTTCTTT	CASSLMGEMNTEAFF
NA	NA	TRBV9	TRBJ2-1	TGTGCCAGCAACCTGGGGAAGGGCTACAATGAGCAGTTCTTC	CASNLGKGYNEQFF
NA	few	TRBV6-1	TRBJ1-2	TGTGCCAGCAGTGAAGGTCACTATGGCTACACCTTC	CASSEGHYGYTF
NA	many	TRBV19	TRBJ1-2	TGTGCCAGTAGTATACTCGGAGGGAACTATGGCTACACCTTC	CASSILGGNYGYTF
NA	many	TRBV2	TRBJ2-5	TGTGCCAGCAGTGATGGTTTAGCCGGTCCCCTCGGACTGGGAGAGACCCAGTACTTC	CASSDGLAGPLGLGETQYF
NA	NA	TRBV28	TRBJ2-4	TGTGCCAGCAGTCCTCTTAATCTAGCCAAAAACATTCAGTACTTC	CASSPLNLAKNIQYF
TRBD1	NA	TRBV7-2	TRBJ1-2	TGTGCCAGCAGCAACAGGGGAGGGAACTATGGCTACACCTTC	CASSNRGGNYGYTF
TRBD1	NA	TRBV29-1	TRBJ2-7	TGCAGCGTGGGGGGACAGGGGGCCAACGAGCAGTACTTC	CSVGGQGANEQYF
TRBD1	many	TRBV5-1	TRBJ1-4	TGCGCCAGCAGCATCGTACAGGGGGCGGACGAAAAACTGTTTTTT	CASSIVQGADEKLFF
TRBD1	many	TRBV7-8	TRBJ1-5	TGTGCCAGCAGCTTAGAGGGACAGTATAGCAATCAGCCCCAGCATTTT	CASSLEGQYSNQPQHF
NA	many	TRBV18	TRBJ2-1	TGTGCCAGCTCACCACCGTTCGCAGGAACGGGCAATGAGCAGTTCTTC	CASSPPFAGTGNEQFF
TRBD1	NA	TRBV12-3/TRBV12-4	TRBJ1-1	TGTGCCAGCAGTTGGACAGGGTCAAGAGCTTTCTTT	CASSWTGSRAFF
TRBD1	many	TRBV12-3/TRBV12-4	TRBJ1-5	TGTGCCAGCAGCCCGGGACAGGGGGCGTTGCGTCAGCCCCAGCATTTT	CASSPGQGALRQPQHF
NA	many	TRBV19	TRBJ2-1	TGTGCCAGTAGCCTAAAAGCCGGGACACCGAATAGGCTAAGCTCCTACAATGAGCAGTTCTTC	CASSLKAGTPNRLSSYNEQFF
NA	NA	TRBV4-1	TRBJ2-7	TGCGCCAGCAGCCAAAATCAGATCTACGAGCAGTACTTC	CASSQNQIYEQYF
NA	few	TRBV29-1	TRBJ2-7	TGCAGCGCCGACTGGGACGGGCACTCCTACGAGCAGTACTTC	CSADWDGHSYEQYF
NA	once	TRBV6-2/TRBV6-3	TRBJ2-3	TGTGCCAGCAGTTACTCGGAAGATACGCAGTATTTT	CASSYSEDTQYF
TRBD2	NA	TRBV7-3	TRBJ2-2	TGTGCCAGCAGCTTAATAGCGGGGGGTAACACCGGGGAGCTGTTTTTT	CASSLIAGGNTGELFF
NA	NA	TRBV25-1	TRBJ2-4	TGTGCCAGCAGTGGGCTAGCCAAAAACATTCAGTACTTC	CASSGLAKNIQYF
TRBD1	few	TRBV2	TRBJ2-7	TGTGCCAGCAGAGGGGGGCGGACAGGGCACTACGAGCAGTACTTC	CASRGGRTGHYEQYF
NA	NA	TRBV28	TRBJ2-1	TGTGCCAGCAGTTCCCCTGCTGAGAGCTCCTACAATGAGCAGTTCTTC	CASSSPAESSYNEQFF
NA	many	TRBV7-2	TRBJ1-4	TGTGCCAGCAGCTTTCGAGGTCTCGGGACTAATGAAAAACTGTTTTTT	CASSFRGLGTNEKLFF
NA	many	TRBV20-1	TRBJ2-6	TGCAGTGCTAGAAGGGGAGACTCTGGGGCCAACGTCCTGACTTTC	CSARRGDSGANVLTF
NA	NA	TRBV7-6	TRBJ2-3	TGTGCCAGCAGCTTAGCACAGGGCTCAGATACGCAGTATTTT	CASSLAQGSDTQYF
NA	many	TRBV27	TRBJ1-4	TGTGCCAGCAGTACGTCTACAGGGTCTCGTGAAAAACTGTTTTTT	CASSTSTGSREKLFF
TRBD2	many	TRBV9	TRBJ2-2	TGTGCCAGCAGCGCACCGGGACTAGCGGGAGTTAACGGGGAGCTGTTTTTT	CASSAPGLAGVNGELFF
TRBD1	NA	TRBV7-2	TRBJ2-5	TGTGCCAGCAGTCTGAGGACAGGCCGCGGAGAGACCCAGTACTTC	CASSLRTGRGETQYF
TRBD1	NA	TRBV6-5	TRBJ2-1	TGTGCCAGCAGTTACGGACAGGGAGCTGGTGAGCAGTTCTTC	CASSYGQGAGEQFF
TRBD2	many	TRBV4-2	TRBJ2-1	TGTGCCAGCAGCCAAGGTGGGACTAGCGGGAGTAGGTCCCAGTTCTTC	CASSQGGTSGSRSQFF
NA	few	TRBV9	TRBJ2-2	TGTGCCAGCAGCACCCGACAGGACGGAGCCGGGGAGCTGTTTTTT	CASSTRQDGAGELFF
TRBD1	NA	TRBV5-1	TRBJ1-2	TGCGCCAGCAGCCCGGGACAGGGGGCGACCGTCTATGGCTACACCTTC	CASSPGQGATVYGYTF
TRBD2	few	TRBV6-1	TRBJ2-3	TGTGCCAGCACTCGGGGAGGTAGCGGGGGAGATACGCAGTATTTT	CASTRGGSGGDTQYF
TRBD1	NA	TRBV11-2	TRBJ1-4	TGTGCCAGCAGGAGGGGACAGGGGAATGAAAAACTGTTTTTT	CASRRGQGNEKLFF
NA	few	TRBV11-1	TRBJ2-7	TGTGCCAGCAGCTTAAGGGGAATCAACGAGCAGTACTTC	CASSLRGINEQYF
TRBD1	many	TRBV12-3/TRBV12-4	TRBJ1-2	TGTGCCAGCAGCCCCGGGACAGGGTATAACCTAGACTATGGCTACACCTTC	CASSPGTGYNLDYGYTF
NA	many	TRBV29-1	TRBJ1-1	TGCAGCGTTTCTGGGTCTCTGGGGCTAGACACTGAAGCTTTCTTT	CSVSGSLGLDTEAFF
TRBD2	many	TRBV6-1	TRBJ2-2	TGTGCCAGCGAGGTAGCGGGAGGATCCTTCTCTCTTACACCGGGGGAGCTGTTTTTT	CASEVAGGSFSLTPGELFF
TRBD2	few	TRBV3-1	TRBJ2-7	TGTGCCAGCAGCCATGGCTTCGGGGGGGTCTACGAGCAGTACTTC	CASSHGFGGVYEQYF
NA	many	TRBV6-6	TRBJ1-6	TGTGCCAGCAGTTCCCCGGGACCAGGCAATTCACCCCTCCACTTT	CASSSPGPGNSPLHF
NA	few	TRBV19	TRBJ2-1	TGTGCCAGTAGTATGCTGAGACAGTCCGATGAGCAGTTCTTC	CASSMLRQSDEQFF
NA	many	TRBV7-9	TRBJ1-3	TGTGCCAGCAGGGATCCCGCTCGTGGAAACACCATATATTTT	CASRDPARGNTIYF
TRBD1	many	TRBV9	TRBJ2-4	TGTGCCAGCAGCGTAGGCAGCTGGTTCGGGGACAGGCAAAACATTCAGTACTTC	CASSVGSWFGDRQNIQYF
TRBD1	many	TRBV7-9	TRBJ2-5	TGTGCCAGCAGCCCTAGGGACAGGGGATTCGAAGAGACCCAGTACTTC	CASSPRDRGFEETQYF
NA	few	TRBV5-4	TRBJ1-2	TGTGCCAGCAGCTCGGGACGGCAATCGAGCTATGGCTACACCTTC	CASSSGRQSSYGYTF
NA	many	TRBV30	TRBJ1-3	TGTGCCTGGTCTCTCCAGGAGGGCGTCTCCCCTGGAAACACCATATATTTT	CAWSLQEGVSPGNTIYF
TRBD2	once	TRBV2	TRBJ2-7	TGTGCCAGCAGTGAGCGGGGACTAGCGGCTTACGAGCAGTACTTC	CASSERGLAAYEQYF